The rows below give T cell receptor beta chains drawn from one sample of a study of shared clonotypes between healthy human individuals. The method was immunoSEQ multiplex PCR; TCRdb's version includes in-frame clones alone and lacks a portion of them. The data show hundreds of thousands of clones, about four fifths seen once. Specimen: PBMCs. These receptors all stem from a middle-aged woman in good health. Some clones in this sample may be carry-over from other donors' samples. Both conserved end residues are part of each CDR3. Each record gives: clone size, V gene, D gene, J gene, CDR3 protein, CDR3 DNA. D genes are given only for firm matches. For some rows the clone size is stated as once, few or many, or as a class when expanded; others skip it.

clone_size: -; v_call: TRBV10-3; d_call: -; j_call: TRBJ2-3; cdr3_aa: CAISDATDTQYF; cdr3_nt: TGTGCCATCAGTGATGCGACAGATACGCAGTATTTT
clone_size: few; v_call: TRBV6-4; d_call: -; j_call: TRBJ1-1; cdr3_aa: CASSPEMSGSTEAFF; cdr3_nt: TGTGCCAGCAGCCCGGAGATGTCCGGAAGCACTGAAGCTTTCTTT
clone_size: -; v_call: TRBV6-5; d_call: TRBD2; j_call: TRBJ2-1; cdr3_aa: CASTRGGRDHEQFF; cdr3_nt: TGTGCCAGCACCCGGGGGGGGAGAGATCATGAGCAGTTCTTC
clone_size: -; v_call: TRBV28; d_call: TRBD1; j_call: TRBJ1-2; cdr3_aa: CASSPGTGGYGYTF; cdr3_nt: TGTGCCAGCAGTCCTGGGACAGGGGGCTATGGCTACACCTTC
clone_size: -; v_call: TRBV7-3; d_call: -; j_call: TRBJ2-6; cdr3_aa: CASSSQAPSGANVLTF; cdr3_nt: TGTGCCAGCAGCTCCCAGGCACCATCTGGGGCCAACGTCCTGACTTTC
clone_size: -; v_call: TRBV4-3; d_call: -; j_call: TRBJ2-3; cdr3_aa: CASSQDMTDTQYF; cdr3_nt: TGCGCCAGCAGCCAAGATATGACAGATACGCAGTATTTT
clone_size: few; v_call: TRBV5-5; d_call: -; j_call: TRBJ2-7; cdr3_aa: CASSLYYEQYF; cdr3_nt: TGTGCCAGCAGCTTGTACTACGAGCAGTACTTC
clone_size: -; v_call: TRBV7-7; d_call: -; j_call: TRBJ2-1; cdr3_aa: CASSAPGPPTYNEQFF; cdr3_nt: TGTGCTAGCAGCGCCCCGGGACCACCTACCTACAATGAGCAGTTCTTC
clone_size: -; v_call: TRBV13; d_call: -; j_call: TRBJ1-2; cdr3_aa: CASSLDTYGYTF; cdr3_nt: TGTGCCAGCAGCTTAGATACGTATGGCTACACCTTC
clone_size: -; v_call: TRBV28; d_call: TRBD2; j_call: TRBJ2-7; cdr3_aa: CASSFTGGAYEQYF; cdr3_nt: TGTGCCAGCAGTTTCACGGGAGGTGCCTACGAGCAGTACTTC
clone_size: few; v_call: TRBV7-3; d_call: -; j_call: TRBJ1-1; cdr3_aa: CASSSRGTEAFF; cdr3_nt: TGTGCCAGCAGCTCGAGAGGGACAGAAGCTTTCTTT
clone_size: -; v_call: TRBV6-1; d_call: TRBD1; j_call: TRBJ2-7; cdr3_aa: CASSVLTGGNEQYF; cdr3_nt: TGTGCCAGCAGTGTCCTGACAGGGGGCAACGAGCAGTACTTC
clone_size: -; v_call: TRBV6-6; d_call: -; j_call: TRBJ1-1; cdr3_aa: CASSGAVAEAFF; cdr3_nt: TGTGCCAGCAGCGGGGCAGTGGCTGAAGCTTTCTTT
clone_size: -; v_call: TRBV5-1; d_call: -; j_call: TRBJ2-2; cdr3_aa: CASSFGGAQTGELFF; cdr3_nt: TGCGCCAGCAGCTTTGGGGGGGCGCAGACCGGGGAGCTGTTTTTT
clone_size: -; v_call: TRBV5-1; d_call: -; j_call: TRBJ1-2; cdr3_aa: CASSLVVDYGYTF; cdr3_nt: TGCGCCAGCAGCTTGGTCGTGGACTATGGCTACACCTTC
clone_size: -; v_call: TRBV6-5; d_call: TRBD1; j_call: TRBJ1-4; cdr3_aa: CASSYRRQGETGKLFF; cdr3_nt: TGTGCCAGCAGTTACCGGAGACAGGGCGAGACCGGTAAACTGTTTTTT
clone_size: -; v_call: TRBV7-8; d_call: TRBD2; j_call: TRBJ2-7; cdr3_aa: CASSGRTSGSSYEQYF; cdr3_nt: TGTGCCAGCAGCGGAAGGACTAGCGGGAGCTCCTACGAGCAGTACTTC
clone_size: -; v_call: TRBV4-1; d_call: TRBD2; j_call: TRBJ2-7; cdr3_aa: CASSQEETSGRHEQYF; cdr3_nt: TGCGCCAGCAGCCAAGAAGAGACTAGCGGGAGGCACGAGCAGTACTTC
clone_size: once; v_call: TRBV7-2; d_call: -; j_call: TRBJ2-3; cdr3_aa: CASSPQGRASTDTQYF; cdr3_nt: TGTGCCAGCAGCCCCCAGGGTAGGGCTAGCACAGATACGCAGTATTTT
clone_size: -; v_call: TRBV28; d_call: TRBD2; j_call: TRBJ2-1; cdr3_aa: CASSLFSPLAGEPSVEQFF; cdr3_nt: TGTGCCAGCAGTTTATTTTCCCCCCTAGCGGGGGAACCCTCCGTGGAGCAGTTCTTC
clone_size: few; v_call: TRBV9; d_call: -; j_call: TRBJ1-2; cdr3_aa: CASSPRGLGGGYTF; cdr3_nt: TGTGCCAGCAGCCCCCGTGGGCTCGGGGGTGGCTACACCTTC
clone_size: -; v_call: TRBV28; d_call: TRBD1; j_call: TRBJ1-2; cdr3_aa: CASSPGTVYYGYTF; cdr3_nt: TGTGCCAGCAGTCCGGGGACAGTTTACTATGGCTACACCTTC
clone_size: -; v_call: TRBV7-2; d_call: TRBD2; j_call: TRBJ2-3; cdr3_aa: CASSPRLATDTQYF; cdr3_nt: TGTGCCAGCAGCCCCCGACTAGCCACAGATACGCAGTATTTT
clone_size: -; v_call: TRBV2; d_call: TRBD2; j_call: TRBJ2-1; cdr3_aa: CASSELADYAYNEQFF; cdr3_nt: TGTGCCAGCAGTGAACTAGCGGACTACGCCTACAATGAGCAGTTCTTC
clone_size: -; v_call: TRBV5-1; d_call: -; j_call: TRBJ2-2; cdr3_aa: CASSRLENTGELFF; cdr3_nt: TGCGCCAGCAGTCGACTTGAAAACACCGGGGAGCTGTTTTTT
clone_size: -; v_call: TRBV9; d_call: -; j_call: TRBJ1-3; cdr3_aa: CASSPAGDSGNTIYF; cdr3_nt: TGTGCCAGCAGCCCTGCGGGGGACTCTGGAAACACCATATATTTT
clone_size: -; v_call: TRBV6-1; d_call: -; j_call: TRBJ1-1; cdr3_aa: CASSEMAAPGLGTEAFF; cdr3_nt: TGTGCCAGCAGTGAAATGGCAGCCCCTGGACTGGGCACTGAAGCTTTCTTT
clone_size: once; v_call: TRBV28; d_call: TRBD1; j_call: TRBJ1-5; cdr3_aa: CASSSGQGARRGQPQHF; cdr3_nt: TGTGCCAGCAGCTCCGGACAGGGGGCGCGACGGGGACAGCCCCAGCATTTT
clone_size: -; v_call: TRBV27; d_call: -; j_call: TRBJ2-7; cdr3_aa: CASRDRDPAYEQYF; cdr3_nt: TGTGCCAGCAGAGACCGGGACCCTGCCTACGAGCAGTACTTC
clone_size: -; v_call: TRBV7-9; d_call: -; j_call: TRBJ2-3; cdr3_aa: CASSLGRQPHTQYF; cdr3_nt: TGTGCCAGCAGCTTAGGACGCCAGCCCCATACGCAGTATTTT
clone_size: -; v_call: TRBV4-2; d_call: TRBD1; j_call: TRBJ1-4; cdr3_aa: CASSRGQGSTNEKLFF; cdr3_nt: TGTGCCAGCAGCCGGGGACAGGGTTCGACTAATGAAAAACTGTTTTTT
clone_size: -; v_call: TRBV11-2; d_call: -; j_call: TRBJ2-7; cdr3_aa: CASSLGISYEQYF; cdr3_nt: TGTGCCAGCAGCTTAGGAATCAGCTACGAGCAGTACTTC
clone_size: -; v_call: TRBV6-5; d_call: TRBD1; j_call: TRBJ1-2; cdr3_aa: CASSRDSNYGYTF; cdr3_nt: TGTGCCAGCAGTAGGGACAGTAACTATGGCTACACCTTC
clone_size: -; v_call: TRBV19; d_call: -; j_call: TRBJ1-1; cdr3_aa: CASRPRGGLDTEAFF; cdr3_nt: TGTGCCAGTAGACCAAGGGGGGGCTTGGACACTGAAGCTTTCTTT
clone_size: -; v_call: TRBV20-1; d_call: -; j_call: TRBJ2-7; cdr3_aa: CSAGAAYEQYF; cdr3_nt: TGCAGTGCGGGGGCGGCCTACGAGCAGTACTTC
clone_size: -; v_call: TRBV10-2; d_call: TRBD2; j_call: TRBJ2-5; cdr3_aa: CASPSGRALGWETQYF; cdr3_nt: TGCGCCAGCCCTAGCGGGAGGGCCCTCGGATGGGAGACCCAGTACTTC
clone_size: -; v_call: TRBV5-5; d_call: -; j_call: TRBJ2-3; cdr3_aa: CASSLRLGVGTDTQYF; cdr3_nt: TGTGCCAGCAGCTTAAGGTTAGGAGTAGGCACAGATACGCAGTATTTT
clone_size: -; v_call: TRBV7-3; d_call: -; j_call: TRBJ2-2; cdr3_aa: CASSLMGPITGELFF; cdr3_nt: TGTGCCAGCAGCTTAATGGGACCCATCACCGGGGAGCTGTTTTTT
clone_size: -; v_call: TRBV5-1; d_call: TRBD1; j_call: TRBJ1-4; cdr3_aa: CASSLQGQGGEKLFF; cdr3_nt: TGCGCCAGCAGTCTCCAGGGACAGGGAGGGGAAAAACTGTTTTTT
clone_size: -; v_call: TRBV28; d_call: -; j_call: TRBJ2-7; cdr3_aa: CASSPLYEQYF; cdr3_nt: TGTGCCAGCAGTCCCCTCTACGAGCAGTACTTC
clone_size: -; v_call: TRBV5-1; d_call: -; j_call: TRBJ1-1; cdr3_aa: CASGSGGVTEAFF; cdr3_nt: TGCGCCAGCGGGTCCGGGGGTGTCACTGAAGCTTTCTTT
clone_size: -; v_call: TRBV18; d_call: -; j_call: TRBJ2-7; cdr3_aa: CASSGSPYEQYF; cdr3_nt: TGTGCCAGCTCAGGATCCCCTTACGAGCAGTACTTC
clone_size: -; v_call: TRBV4-2; d_call: TRBD1; j_call: TRBJ2-2; cdr3_aa: CASSGRDRGGELFF; cdr3_nt: TGTGCCAGCAGCGGACGGGACAGAGGCGGGGAGCTGTTTTTT
clone_size: -; v_call: TRBV19; d_call: -; j_call: TRBJ1-5; cdr3_aa: CASSMRKGGDQPQHF; cdr3_nt: TGTGCCAGTAGTATGAGGAAAGGGGGGGATCAGCCCCAGCATTTT
clone_size: -; v_call: TRBV11-2; d_call: -; j_call: TRBJ2-7; cdr3_aa: CASSLWVGSNYEQYF; cdr3_nt: TGTGCCAGCAGCCTTTGGGTGGGGTCCAACTACGAGCAGTACTTC
clone_size: -; v_call: TRBV4-1; d_call: -; j_call: TRBJ1-5; cdr3_aa: CASSQMWGPPDQNQPQHF; cdr3_nt: TGCGCCAGCAGCCAAATGTGGGGGCCTCCGGACCAGAATCAGCCCCAGCATTTT
clone_size: -; v_call: TRBV6-1; d_call: -; j_call: TRBJ2-2; cdr3_aa: CAGGRPNTGELFF; cdr3_nt: TGTGCCGGGGGTCGGCCGAACACCGGGGAGCTGTTTTTT
clone_size: -; v_call: TRBV18; d_call: TRBD2; j_call: TRBJ2-5; cdr3_aa: CASSALLAAQETQYF; cdr3_nt: TGTGCCAGCTCAGCCTTACTAGCGGCCCAAGAGACCCAGTACTTC
clone_size: -; v_call: TRBV30; d_call: -; j_call: TRBJ1-1; cdr3_aa: CACTSRDLRPEAFF; cdr3_nt: TGTGCCTGCACCTCCCGGGACCTCAGGCCTGAAGCTTTCTTT
clone_size: -; v_call: TRBV5-6; d_call: -; j_call: TRBJ2-2; cdr3_aa: CASSLERAGELFF; cdr3_nt: TGTGCCAGCAGCCTAGAGCGAGCCGGGGAGCTGTTTTTT
clone_size: few; v_call: TRBV25-1; d_call: -; j_call: TRBJ2-5; cdr3_aa: CASSVQEGRETQYF; cdr3_nt: TGTGCCAGCAGTGTCCAGGAGGGGCGGGAGACCCAGTACTTC
clone_size: many; v_call: TRBV2; d_call: -; j_call: TRBJ1-6; cdr3_aa: CASTGNSPLHF; cdr3_nt: TGTGCCAGCACGGGAAATTCACCCCTCCACTTT
clone_size: -; v_call: TRBV14; d_call: TRBD1; j_call: TRBJ2-2; cdr3_aa: CASSPGQGINTGELFF; cdr3_nt: TGTGCCAGCAGCCCGGGACAGGGGATAAACACCGGGGAGCTGTTTTTT
clone_size: -; v_call: TRBV30; d_call: TRBD1; j_call: TRBJ1-3; cdr3_aa: CAWGRSLQGTGVRNTIYF; cdr3_nt: TGTGCCTGGGGTCGGTCCTTACAAGGGACAGGGGTTCGCAACACCATATATTTT
clone_size: few; v_call: TRBV6-6; d_call: -; j_call: TRBJ2-3; cdr3_aa: CASRGKRDTTDTQYF; cdr3_nt: TGTGCCAGCAGAGGGAAGAGGGACACCACAGATACGCAGTATTTT
clone_size: -; v_call: TRBV7-2; d_call: -; j_call: TRBJ2-3; cdr3_aa: CASSLGRSDTQYF; cdr3_nt: TGTGCCAGCAGCTTAGGCCGGTCAGATACGCAGTATTTT
clone_size: few; v_call: TRBV7-9; d_call: TRBD1; j_call: TRBJ1-2; cdr3_aa: CASSLVTGANYGYTF; cdr3_nt: TGTGCCAGCAGCTTAGTGACAGGGGCTAACTATGGCTACACCTTC
clone_size: -; v_call: TRBV15; d_call: -; j_call: TRBJ1-3; cdr3_aa: CATSRGGPTGNTIYF; cdr3_nt: TGTGCCACCAGCAGAGGAGGGCCGACTGGAAACACCATATATTTT
clone_size: once; v_call: TRBV14; d_call: -; j_call: TRBJ2-5; cdr3_aa: CASSVAGVQETQYF; cdr3_nt: TGTGCCAGCAGCGTGGCAGGGGTCCAAGAGACCCAGTACTTC
clone_size: -; v_call: TRBV15; d_call: -; j_call: TRBJ2-7; cdr3_aa: CATSSVRRSGAYEQYF; cdr3_nt: TGTGCCACCAGCAGTGTCAGGAGGTCAGGGGCCTACGAGCAGTACTTC